The rows below give T cell receptor beta chains drawn from one sample of a study of blood T cell repertoires in COVID-19. Measured with immunoSEQ multiplex PCR; TCRdb has only the in-frame clones, and not every one. The sample comprises about 250,000 clones, roughly 87% of which are singletons, and around 2.6% rests with the top ten. Sequenced sample: PBMCs or T cells enriched from blood (not recorded which). The receptors here all came from a woman aged 25 to 39 with acute COVID-19. The CDR3 runs from the conserved cysteine through the conserved F or W. A D gene is named only where the DNA matches it firmly. The size entry is marked missing in some rows and otherwise reads once, few, many or a size class.

size	J	D	V	DNA	CDR3
NA	TRBJ2-3	NA	TRBV10-1	TGCGCCAGCAGTGAGGGGGGCCTCACAGATACGCAGTATTTT	CASSEGGLTDTQYF
NA	TRBJ1-1	NA	TRBV7-8	TGTGCCAGCAGCTTAGGTGGAGGGACTGAAGCTTTCTTT	CASSLGGGTEAFF
few	TRBJ1-5	TRBD1	TRBV19	TGTGCCACCTCACAGGGGTTGGGCAATCAGCCCCAGCATTTT	CATSQGLGNQPQHF
NA	TRBJ2-2	TRBD1	TRBV7-9	TGTGCCAGCAGCTGGACCGGGACAGCGAACACCGGGGAGCTGTTTTTT	CASSWTGTANTGELFF
NA	TRBJ1-1	NA	TRBV29-1	TGCAGCGTTCTGGGGGGGTGGGTCACTGAAGCTTTCTTT	CSVLGGWVTEAFF
NA	TRBJ2-1	TRBD2	TRBV6-4	TGTGCCACCGCCAACAGCGGGGAGGACAATGAGCAGTTCTTC	CATANSGEDNEQFF
few	TRBJ2-7	TRBD2	TRBV5-1	TGCGCCAGCAGCTTGCTGGCTAGCGGGCCTGTAGGCGAGCAGTACTTC	CASSLLASGPVGEQYF
NA	TRBJ1-3	NA	TRBV7-9	TGTGCCAGCCTTTTCGGCTCTGGAAACACCATATATTTT	CASLFGSGNTIYF
NA	TRBJ2-2	NA	TRBV7-9	TGTGCCAGCAGCCCTCCAGAGGCGAACACCGGGGAGCTGTTTTTT	CASSPPEANTGELFF
NA	TRBJ2-5	TRBD2	TRBV6-5	TGTGCCAGCAGTTACTCGAAGCGGGGGGCGGAGACCCAGTACTTC	CASSYSKRGAETQYF